Following are 14 T cell receptor beta chains from one sample sequenced in a study of tumor and adjacent non-tumor tissue in lung cancer. TCRbeta libraries were built with three rounds of nested PCR, modified from ARM-PCR. TCRdb re-called the multiplex PCR reads through MiXCR, storing one row per CDR3 protein. The table lists roughly 70,000 distinct CDR3 sequences, approximately 71% of them singletons. The template was RNA from unsorted bulk tissue. More than 3 cm separated this lung sample from the edge of the tumor. Material: distant non-tumor lung tissue. The receptor source for this set is a woman in her forties or fifties with non-small cell lung cancer.

This clonotype was seen many times. The chain combines TRBV28 with TRBJ1-5; 12 positions agree with TRBD1. This CDR3 is 18 amino acids long. V was pared by 2 bases and J by 6 bases, with 11 bases of the junction left unmatched. Germline V gene data show CDR1 as MDHEN and CDR2 as SYDVKM. The CDR3, as DNA: TGTGCCAGCAGTTTACGCCGGGACAGGGGGCGTTGGGTTCAGCCCCAGCATTTT. This encodes CASSLRRDRGRWVQPQHF.

In the case of this clonotype: This may be a read error, as it is one base from a much larger clone. The chain recombines TRBV28 with TRBJ2-3; possible D gene TRBD2, 6 bases. CDR1 and CDR2 from the germline V gene are MDHEN and SYDVKM. The CDR3 has 15 residues. The chain's CDR3 is CTSSPRWRGTDTQYF. In nucleotides, the CDR3 is TGTACCAGCAGTCCCAGGTGGAGGGGTACAGATACGCAGTATTTT.

This clonotype was detected many times. The V gene is TRBV20-1, the J gene TRBJ2-7; 7 nucleotides align to TRBD1. V dropped 6 bases and J dropped 2; count of bases not matched to a gene: 7. Germline loops: CDR1 DFQATT, CDR2 SNEGSKA (reference sequence). The length of the CDR3 is 13 residues. As DNA, the CDR3 is TGCAGTGCCCTGGACAGGAGCACCTACGAGCAGTACTTC. This codes for CSALDRSTYEQYF.

With regard to this clonotype: A junction boundary mismatches the germline segment, possibly from a read error. The chain has TRBV6-1 and TRBJ1-5; the D is unclear. CDR1 MNHNS and CDR2 SASEGT come from the germline V gene. This CDR3 is built from 14 residues. This CDR3 is CASSEQKSNQAQHF. As DNA, the CDR3 is TGTGCCAGCAGTGAGCAAAAAAGCAATCAGGCCCAGCATTTT.

Note on this clonotype: The germline gene is not matched at one end of the junction; a read error may be the cause. This rearrangement joins TRBV6-6 to TRBJ1-2; 7 nucleotides align to TRBD1. The CDR3 is 14 residues long. Germline V gene data show CDR1 as MNHNY and CDR2 as SVGAGI (reference sequence). CDR3 in DNA: TGTGCCAGCAGCTTCACAGGGGCGGAGAATGGCTACATCTTC. This codes for CASSFTGAENGYIF.

This chain connects TRBV20-1 to TRBJ2-7; TRBD1 matches 8 bases. Germline V gives CDR1 DFQATT, CDR2 SNEGSKA (reference sequence). Trimming cost V 6 bases and J 13 bases; bases outside gene matches: 14. The CDR3 covers 12 residues. The CDR3 region has the DNA TGCAGTGCCGGACAGGGTATCTACGACCAATACTTC. Translating gives CSAGQGIYDQYF.

On this clonotype: This may arise from a read error, as a much more abundant clone is one base away. No conserved phenylalanine or tryptophan is present at the end of the CDR3, so a read error is the likely explanation. The V call is TRBV5-5, the J call TRBJ1-1; TRBD1 agrees at 7 bases. Unmatched junction bases numbered 5, after V lost 2 bases and J lost 4 bases. The CDR3 has 14 residues. The germline CDR1 and CDR2 sequences are SGHKS and YYEKEE (reference sequence). The CDR3 DNA is TGTGCCAGCAGCTTAGGACAGGTGGCCACTGAAGCTTTCATT. Protein sequence: CASSLGQVATEAFI.

The chain has TRBV11-2 and TRBJ2-5; TRBD2 agrees at 9 bases. J lost 1 base, V lost 10 bases, and 13 bases had no gene match. The CDR3 spans 16 residues. Germline CDR1 reads SGHAT; CDR2 reads FQNNGV. CDR3 bases: TGTGCCAACAGACGTACCGAGACTAGCGGCCAAGAGACCCAGTACTTC. Translation gives CANRRTETSGQETQYF. Full variable domain (remainder filled in from reference TRBV11-2 and TRBJ2-5): EAGVAQSPRYKIIEKRQSVAFWCNPISGHATLYWYQQILGQGPKLLIQFQNNGVVDDSQLPKDRFSAERLKGVDSTLKIQPAKLEDSAVYLCANRRTETSGQETQYFGPGTRLLVL.

As for this clonotype: This is likely a read error, given that the CDR3 carries no conserved phenylalanine or tryptophan at its end. The chain carries TRBV4-1 and TRBJ1-1, with a tentative D call TRBD1 (6 bases). Germline-derived CDR1 and CDR2 are MGHRA and YSYEKL. This CDR3 region has 16 residues. CDR3: CASSQDRYRANTDAFS. The CDR3 DNA reads as TGCGCCAGCAGCCAAGATCGTTACAGGGCGAACACTGATGCTTTCTCC.

V and J are TRBV28 and TRBJ2-1; 10 bases agree with TRBD1. CDR1 and CDR2 from the germline V gene are MDHEN and SYDVKM. The CDR3 totals 15 residues. J was trimmed by 6 bases and V by 1 base; bases with no gene match: 3. The CDR3 region has the DNA TGTGCCAGCAGTTTATCCCGGACAGGGGGCAATGAGCAGTTCTTC. Translated: CASSLSRTGGNEQFF. Full variable domain (outside the CDR3, taken from reference TRBV28 and TRBJ2-1): DVKVTQSSRYLVKRTGEKVFLECVQDMDHENMFWYRQDPGLGLRLIYFSYDVKMKEKGDIPEGYSVSREKKERFSLILESASTNQTSMYLCASSLSRTGGNEQFFGPGTRLTVL.

This clonotype came up a few times. A much larger clone sits a single nucleotide away, making a read error possible. The rearrangement links TRBV20-1 to TRBJ2-1, with 7 bases aligning to TRBD1. Germline V gene lookup returns CDR1 DFQATT and CDR2 SNEGSKA (reference sequence). This CDR3 comprises 15 residues. The CDR3 DNA follows: TGCATTGCTACCTATATTGGACAGGCCTACAATGAGCAGTTCTTC. It encodes CIATYIGQAYNEQFF.

On this clonotype: An end of the junction does not agree with germline; a read error may underlie this. The chain combines TRBV28 with TRBJ2-6, with D unresolved. The CDR3 loop spans 17 amino acids. Germline lookup yields CDR1 MDHEN and CDR2 SYDVKM. CDR3 in amino acids: CTSSFGRTGSRANVLTF. The CDR3 nucleotides are TGTACCAGCAGTTTCGGACGCACGGGCTCTAGGGCCAACGTCCTGACTTTC.

As to this clonotype: The germline gene is not matched at one end of the junction; a read error may be the cause. The CDR3 spells CASNFGGSRISIGVLFF. In DNA, the CDR3 is TGTGCCAGCAACTTTGGGGGTAGCAGAATTTCCATCGGGGTGCTGTTTTTT. The rearrangement joins TRBV11-2 to TRBJ2-2; D might be TRBD1 or TRBD2, each matching 5 bases. CDR1 is SGHAT, CDR2 FQNNGV, per germline. The CDR3 loop spans 17 amino acids.

The chain has TRBV29-1 and TRBJ1-2, with D unclear. V dropped 3 bases and J dropped 9 bases, with 23 bases sitting between them. Germline V gene sequence: CDR1 SQVTM, CDR2 ANQGSEA. The CDR3 runs to 15 residues. DNA for the CDR3: TGCAGCGTTGAGGCTGGCAGAGGGTCCCCTAGGTGCTACACCTTC. This codes for CSVEAGRGSPRCYTF.